The 24 T cell receptor beta chains below all came from one sample that was sequenced in a study of T cell responses to AZD1222 COVID-19 vaccine. Data came from immunoSEQ multiplex PCR; TCRdb stores just in-frame clones and leaves some out. The table lists 90,000 to 110,000 clones, approximately 90% of them singletons, with 7% to 10% in the top ten. This sample comprised peripheral blood, obtained on day 0 of AZD1222 vaccination. The origin of the receptors is an adult in good health.

This clone was seen more than once but under ten times. The V call is TRBV19, the J call TRBJ2-1; D is undetermined. Germline CDR1 is LNHDA and CDR2 is SQIVND (reference sequence). The CDR3 is 13 residues long. V lost 5 bases to trimming and J lost 9 bases, with 14 bases between them. The CDR3, as DNA: TGTGCCAGTAGTTTCCGGGTGTTTAGTGAGCAGTTCTTC. It encodes CASSFRVFSEQFF.

V and J are TRBV30 and TRBJ1-1, with TRBD1 identical over 7 bases. This CDR3 region has 14 residues. Per germline, CDR1 GTSNPN and CDR2 SVGIG (reference sequence). J lost 1 base, V lost 4 bases, and 6 bases had no gene match. CDR3 sequence reads: CAWKTDRWNTEAFF. As DNA, the CDR3 is TGTGCCTGGAAGACGGACAGGTGGAACACTGAAGCTTTCTTT.

The chain has TRBV5-1 and TRBJ1-2; D call uncertain. Trimming removed 0 bases at V and 5 bases at J, with 11 bases between. There are 14 residues in the CDR3. Germline V lookup: CDR1 SGHRS, CDR2 YFSETQ. The CDR3, as DNA: TGCGCCAGCAGCTTGGAGGGCAGTGGGTATGGCTACACCTTC. Translation gives CASSLEGSGYGYTF.

The genes are TRBV5-1 and TRBJ2-7; 8 bases agree with TRBD2. The V segment lost 4 bases and the J segment 3 bases; nucleotides outside the gene matches: 9. CDR1 and CDR2 from the germline V gene are SGHRS and YFSETQ. The CDR3 covers 15 residues. The CDR3 DNA reads TGCGCCAGCAGCACCGGGGGGGTGCGGATCTACGAGCAGTACTTC. It encodes CASSTGGVRIYEQYF.

V usage is TRBV7-2 and J usage is TRBJ2-5; weak D call: TRBD1 (5 bases). With 1 base removed from V and 5 bases from J, the gap between germline ends came to 14 bases. Germline V gives CDR1 SGHTA, CDR2 FQGNSA. The CDR3 has 15 amino acids. In nucleotides, the CDR3 is TGTGCCAGCAGCTTAGAGGCAGGGATTTCGGAGACCCAGTACTTC. Translating it yields CASSLEAGISETQYF.

V and J are TRBV7-3 and TRBJ2-2, with 14 positions matching TRBD2. The CDR3 is 18 amino acids. Trimming removed 4 bases from V and 6 bases from J; junction bases left unmatched: 10. From germline, CDR1 is SGHTA and CDR2 FQGTGA. The chain's CDR3 is CASSWAGLAGATAGELFF. CDR3 nucleotide sequence: TGTGCCAGCAGCTGGGCGGGACTAGCGGGAGCGACTGCCGGGGAGCTGTTTTTT.

This clone appeared a single time. V is TRBV28 and J is TRBJ2-7, with D unresolved. Per germline, CDR1 MDHEN and CDR2 SYDVKM. Between the trimmed V and J ends, which lost 7 bases and 2 bases, there was a span of 12 bases. The CDR3 runs 13 residues. CDR3 region: CASTSTVTYEQYF. CDR3 nucleotide sequence: TGTGCCAGCACCTCGACTGTTACCTACGAGCAGTACTTC.

The rearrangement joins TRBV5-5 to TRBJ2-7; D might be TRBD1 (6 bases). The V end lost 1 base, the J end lost 5 bases, and 19 bases lay between the germline ends. Germline CDR1 and CDR2: SGHKS and YYEKEE (reference sequence). There are 16 residues in the CDR3. CDR3: CASSLYFTGLGDEQYF. The DNA for the CDR3 is TGTGCCAGCAGCTTGTATTTTACAGGGCTAGGGGACGAGCAGTACTTC.

J is TRBJ1-1 and V is TRBV5-1, with 11 bases that match TRBD1. The germline CDR1 and CDR2 sequences are SGHRS and YFSETQ. The CDR3 consists of 14 residues. Trimming cost V 5 bases and J 4 bases; bases outside gene matches: 4. The CDR3 DNA reads as TGCGCCAGCAGTTCCGGGACAGGGGGCACTGAAGCTTTCTTT. The encoded protein is CASSSGTGGTEAFF. Filled out from reference TRBV5-1 and TRBJ1-1, the complete variable domain reads KAGVTQTPRYLIKTRGQQVTLSCSPISGHRSVSWYQQTPGQGLQFLFEYFSETQRNKGNFPGRFSGRQFSNSRSEMNVSTLELGDSALYLCASSSGTGGTEAFFGQGTRLTVV.

The chain carries TRBV3-1 (or the pseudogene TRBV3-2) and TRBJ2-7; 12 bases line up with TRBD2. V was clipped by 1 base and J by 7 bases; unmatched bases: 11. The germline gives CDR1 LGHDT, CDR2 YNNKEL (reference sequence). CDR3 length: 17 amino acids. The DNA for the CDR3 is TGTGCCAGCAGCCAAGGGTCCCTAGCGGGAGGGCCAAAAGAGCAGTACTTC. It specifies CASSQGSLAGGPKEQYF.

The chain joins TRBV23-1 to TRBJ2-1; the match to TRBD1 covers 7 bases. TRBV23-1 is identified as an open reading frame with a role that is uncertain. The trim removed 1 base at V and 6 bases at J, leaving 3 bases unmatched. There are 14 residues in the CDR3. This chain's CDR3 is CASSQLGQTNEQFF. CDR3 nucleotide sequence: TGCGCCAGCAGTCAATTGGGACAGACCAATGAGCAGTTCTTC.

The gene calls are TRBV7-9 and TRBJ2-2; the D is unclear. The V and J ends lost 8 bases and 1 base respectively, with 14 bases between them. The germline V gene encodes CDR1 SEHNR and CDR2 FQNEAQ (reference sequence). The CDR3 covers 15 residues. The CDR3 reads CASGPNSLNTGELFF. DNA for the CDR3: TGTGCCAGCGGTCCCAATAGCTTGAACACCGGGGAGCTGTTTTTT.

CDR3 coding DNA: TGTGCCTGGGAAGGGGTTGGCTACACCTTC. This translates into CAWEGVGYTF. V gene TRBV30 combines with J gene TRBJ1-2; possibly TRBD1 for D (5 bases). The germline V and J ends were trimmed by 5 bases and 7 bases, with 8 bases remaining between them. The CDR3 loop spans 10 amino acids. Germline V gives CDR1 GTSNPN, CDR2 SVGIG (reference sequence).

The rearrangement uses TRBV5-1 and TRBJ1-5; TRBD1 aligns across 8 bases. Germline V lookup: CDR1 SGHRS, CDR2 YFSETQ. V trimming: 0 bases; J trimming: 8 bases; junction bases outside the gene matches: 10. This CDR3 is built from 16 residues. The CDR3 loop is CASSLGGTGGGEPQHF. For the CDR3, the DNA is TGCGCCAGCAGCTTGGGCGGCACAGGGGGGGGTGAGCCCCAGCATTTT.

The V call is TRBV7-2, the J call TRBJ1-2; D uncertain. Per the germline V gene, CDR1 is SGHTA and CDR2 is FQGNSA. The CDR3 has 14 residues. Trimming removed 1 base from V and 7 bases from J, with 13 bases in between. As DNA, the CDR3 is TGTGCCAGCAGCTTAGATCGGGGAAGTAGTGGCTACACCTTC. Protein: CASSLDRGSSGYTF.

The chain has TRBV28 and TRBJ2-7; D assignment may be TRBD1 or TRBD2 (6 bases each). The CDR3 length is 18 residues. Trimming left V 5 bases short and J 1 base short, with 24 bases between. CDR1 and CDR2 from the germline V gene are MDHEN and SYDVKM. The CDR3 protein is CASSDSLLPGGWSYEQYF. CDR3 coding DNA: TGTGCCAGCAGTGACTCCCTACTCCCCGGGGGCTGGTCCTACGAGCAGTACTTC.

The chain is built from TRBV6-5 and TRBJ1-4, with 8 positions matching TRBD1. This CDR3 region has 15 residues. The germline gives CDR1 MNHEY, CDR2 SVGAGI. V was clipped by 2 bases and J by 3 bases; unmatched bases: 2. CDR3 amino acids: CASSYQGAANEKLFF. As DNA, the CDR3 is TGTGCCAGCAGTTACCAGGGGGCGGCTAATGAAAAACTGTTTTTT.

This rearrangement joins TRBV14 to TRBJ1-5; D uncertain. CDR1 SGHDN and CDR2 FVKESK come from the germline V gene. The CDR3 runs 13 residues. V was clipped by 3 bases and J by 4 bases, with 7 bases between them. The CDR3 here is CASSHPGNQPQHF. The DNA for the CDR3 is TGTGCCAGCAGCCACCCTGGGAATCAGCCCCAGCATTTT.

The chain carries TRBV28 and TRBJ2-7; no definite D call. The CDR3 loop spans 13 amino acids. Trimming cost V 5 bases and J 2 bases, with 10 bases left between them. Germline V gene lookup returns CDR1 MDHEN and CDR2 SYDVKM. For the CDR3, the DNA is TGTGCCAGCAGTCCGCCCCTCACCTACGAGCAGTACTTC. It yields the protein CASSPPLTYEQYF.

This clone occurred once. V gene TRBV3-1 (or the pseudogene TRBV3-2) combines with J gene TRBJ1-1; D may be TRBD1 (5 bases). Germline CDR1 is LGHDT and CDR2 is YNNKEL (reference sequence). V dropped 3 bases and J dropped 1 base, with 12 bases sitting between them. The CDR3 is 15 residues long. CDR3 sequence: CASSQGRGRNTEAFF. Here the CDR3 DNA reads TGTGCCAGCAGCCAGGGGCGGGGGAGGAACACTGAAGCTTTCTTT.

V usage is TRBV6-5 and J usage is TRBJ1-2; 7 bases map to TRBD1. The CDR3 length is 13 residues. Looked up from germline, CDR1 is MNHEY and CDR2 is SVGAGI. V was pared by 6 bases and J by 2 bases, with 3 bases of the junction left unmatched. The CDR3, as DNA: TGTGCCAGCAGAATGACAGGGAACTATGGCTACACCTTC. Translation gives CASRMTGNYGYTF.

In the case of this clone: At the DNA level, this CDR3 is encoded by other sequences in the same sample as well. The rearrangement joins TRBV20-1 to TRBJ1-2; D possibly corresponds to TRBD1 (5 bases). Germline V CDR1 and CDR2: DFQATT, SNEGSKA (reference sequence). The V and J ends lost 6 bases and 7 bases respectively, with 9 bases between them. The CDR3 has 10 residues. CDR3 residues: CSARQGGYTF. Here the CDR3 DNA reads TGCAGTGCAAGGCAGGGTGGCTACACCTTC.

The chain employs TRBV29-1 and TRBJ2-5; D possibly corresponds to TRBD1 (7 bases). Germline V gene data show CDR1 as SQVTM and CDR2 as ANQGSEA. The CDR3 consists of 15 residues. The ends were cut back, 0 bases at V and 4 bases at J, with 15 bases in the middle. The CDR3 region has the DNA TGCAGCGTTGAAGATTTAGGCCAGGGGGGAGAGACCCAGTACTTC. As protein: CSVEDLGQGGETQYF.

The chain recombines TRBV5-1 with TRBJ2-7, with 9 nucleotides matching TRBD2. The CDR3 contains 13 residues. J lost 6 bases, V lost 1 base, and 2 bases had no gene match. Germline CDR1 and CDR2: SGHRS and YFSETQ. The CDR3 coding sequence is TGCGCCAGCAGCTTGCAACTAGCGGGCGAGCAGTACTTC. It yields the protein CASSLQLAGEQYF.